The clone carrying this T cell receptor beta chain has at least ten counts. Its antigen is not known. The study reverse transcribed the entire isolated RNA, so it sequenced expressed TCRB transcripts. Clones were sequenced by immunoSEQ multiplex PCR, and TCRdb holds only the in-frame ones, with some missing. The sample lists 810,000 or so clones, 17% occurring once. The data stem from a study of beta chain features in type 1 diabetes. Study-wide results and caveats: A pattern of fewer insertions and more deletions at VDJ junctions was seen in type 1 diabetes patients.

This CDR3 is built from 14 residues. The V gene lost 6 bases and the J gene lost 2 bases, with 8 bases spanning the gap. The germline V gene has CDR1 SGHDN and CDR2 FVKESK. A CD45RO/CCR7/CD25/CD127/CD95/CD27 panel sorted naive, central memory, regulatory and stem cell-like memory CD4+ cells. The clonotype comes from a woman between 18 and 30 years old in good health. This rearrangement joins TRBV14 to TRBJ2-6; D is uncertain. The sample comprised naive CD4+ T cells from blood. Here the CDR3 reads CASSPRAGANVLTF. The CDR3 DNA reads TGTGCCAGCAGTCCCCGGGCTGGGGCCAACGTCCTGACTTTC.